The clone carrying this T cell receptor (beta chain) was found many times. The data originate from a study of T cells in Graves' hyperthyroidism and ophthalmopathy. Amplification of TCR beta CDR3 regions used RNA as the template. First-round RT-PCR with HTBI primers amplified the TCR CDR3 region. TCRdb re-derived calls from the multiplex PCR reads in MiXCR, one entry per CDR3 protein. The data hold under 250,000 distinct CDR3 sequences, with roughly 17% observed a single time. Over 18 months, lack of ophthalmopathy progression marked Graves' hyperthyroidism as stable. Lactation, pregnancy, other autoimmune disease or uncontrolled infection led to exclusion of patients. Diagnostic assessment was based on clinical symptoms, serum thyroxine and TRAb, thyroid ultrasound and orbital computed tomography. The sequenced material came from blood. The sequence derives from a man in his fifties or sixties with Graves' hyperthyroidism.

This CDR3 reads CSAQPASGTGELFF. The CDR3 bases are TGCAGTGCCCAGCCGGCTAGCGGCACCGGGGAGCTGTTTTTT. The rearrangement uses TRBV20-1 and TRBJ2-2; TRBD2 matches 7 bases. V lost 6 bases, J lost 4 bases, and 8 bases stayed unmatched. CDR3 length: 14 amino acids. Germline lookup yields CDR1 DFQATT and CDR2 SNEGSKA (reference sequence).